This TCR beta chain was retrieved from a study of blood T cell repertoires in COVID-19. Study-level information: COVID-19 samples collected from the United States, Italy and Spain covered acute and convalescent phases. Sample material is recorded as cDNA or gDNA derived from T cells, B-cell-depleted T cells, or PBMCs.

In the authors' workflow: Scientists estimated how many nucleated cells there were by amplifying reference gene primers. Repertoires were generated with immunoSEQ multiplex PCR, while TCRdb's copy carries only in-frame clones and drops some. V, J and clone size are taken as reported in that table, and D and trimming were inferred from the DNA itself. The sample lists 70,000 or so clones, approximately 90% occurring once. From germline, CDR1 is MDHEN and CDR2 SYDVKM. The V and J ends lost 5 bases and 8 bases respectively, with 15 bases between them. The CDR3 runs to 13 residues. The sequencing sample was made of peripheral blood. This chain links TRBV28 with TRBJ1-2; possible D gene TRBD1, 6 bases. The origin of this receptor is a woman aged 80 or over with active COVID-19. The CDR3 protein is CASSTPGARGYTF. The CDR3 nucleotides read TGTGCCAGCAGTACTCCAGGGGCGAGGGGCTACACCTTC.